This paragraph reports one T cell receptor beta chain. This entry belongs to a study of CD8 T cells in Susac syndrome. cDNA came from approximately 0.5 to 1 ug RNA primed by random hexamers. The method of amplification for TCR beta CDR3 was immunoSEQ multiplex PCR, covering 54 Vbeta and 13 Jbeta. One entry per CDR3 protein results from TCRdb running MiXCR on the immunoSEQ multiplex PCR reads. The repertoire holds about 300,000 distinct CDR3 sequences, with approximately 89% as singletons. The sequence was obtained from a human donor with multiple sclerosis. Sequencing was done on a sample of CD8+ T cells from PBMCs.

CDR3 coding DNA: TGTGCCAGCAGCCGGGCCTACAATGAGCAGTTCTTC. It is translated as CASSRAYNEQFF. The chain couples TRBV11-2 to TRBJ2-1, with D uncertain. Germline CDR1 and CDR2: SGHAT and FQNNGV. The CDR3 spans 12 residues. Trimming shortened V by 5 bases and J by 2 bases, and 4 bases separated the two germline ends.